The 18 T cell receptor beta chains below were found in one sample sequenced in a study of shared clonotypes between healthy human individuals. Using immunoSEQ multiplex PCR, the repertoire was profiled, and TCRdb retains in-frame clones only, with some absent. The profile shows about 1.1 million clones, approximately 80% of them singletons. The specimen was memory CD4+ T cells from PBMCs. Subset in this sample: CD45RA-negative fraction. These receptors were collected from a man younger than 35 in good health. Some clones in this sample may be carry-over from other donors' samples.

The chain carries TRBV29-1 and TRBJ1-1; D not certain. Germline assignment: CDR1 SQVTM and CDR2 ANQGSEA. V was trimmed by 7 bases and J by 2 bases, leaving 11 bases between them. This CDR3 comprises 12 residues. DNA for the CDR3: TGCAGCGCCCTGGGCAGAAACACTGAAGCTTTCTTT. This translates into CSALGRNTEAFF.

This clone has more than one count but fewer than ten. This chain uses TRBV2 with TRBJ2-2; 14 bases map to TRBD2. The length of the CDR3 is 16 residues. V trimming: 4 bases; J trimming: 6 bases; junction bases outside the gene matches: 4. Germline V CDR1 and CDR2: SNHLY, FYNNEI. As DNA, the CDR3 is TGTGCCAGCAGTGTCCGACTAGCGGGAGGGGCCGGGGAGCTGTTTTTT. As protein: CASSVRLAGGAGELFF.

The chain is built from TRBV6-1 and TRBJ1-1; D ambiguous. The germline V gene encodes CDR1 MNHNS and CDR2 SASEGT. Trimming cost V 4 bases and J 0 bases, with 6 bases left between them. The CDR3 totals 13 residues. The CDR3 sequence is CASSGIMNTEAFF. The CDR3 bases are TGTGCCAGCAGTGGGATTATGAACACTGAAGCTTTCTTT.

This clone was counted a single time. The chain links TRBV4-2 to TRBJ1-1, with 7 positions matching TRBD1. The V gene's germline CDR1 is LGHNA and CDR2 YNFKEQ. The CDR3 runs to 14 residues. The junction had 12 bases not matched to a gene; V was cut back by 3 bases and J by 11 bases. CDR3 DNA sequence: TGTGCCAGCAGCCAGGCCAAACAGGGGCGTGGGGCTTTCTTT. Protein sequence: CASSQAKQGRGAFF.

This clone was picked up a small number of times. For the CDR3, the DNA is TGTGCCACAGCCGGTTCCTACGAGCAGTACTTC. Amino acids: CATAGSYEQYF. The chain employs TRBV10-3 and TRBJ2-7; D gene uncertain. The CDR3 has 11 residues. The ends were cut back, 10 bases at V and 1 base at J, with 8 bases in the middle. Germline CDR1 reads ENHRY; CDR2 reads SYGVKD.

This clone was observed at least ten times. The rearrangement uses TRBV30 and TRBJ2-7; the D gene is possibly TRBD2 (6 bases). The CDR3 has 17 amino acids. V lost 1 base, J lost 0 bases, and 19 bases lay in between. Germline lookup yields CDR1 GTSNPN and CDR2 SVGIG (reference sequence). The CDR3 DNA reads as TGTGCCTGGAGTGCCCCGATCTACGGGAGAAACTCCTACGAGCAGTACTTC. It translates to CAWSAPIYGRNSYEQYF.

V usage is TRBV14 and J usage is TRBJ2-1; tentative D call: TRBD1 (6 bases). Germline CDR1 reads SGHDN; CDR2 reads FVKESK. V was shortened by 3 bases and J by 14 bases, with 20 bases between the two germline ends. There are 14 residues in the CDR3. CDR3 bases: TGTGCCAGCAGCCAGGGGGCTGGTCGTCCTAGGGAGTTCTTC. It yields the protein CASSQGAGRPREFF.

This clone was picked up many times. This chain connects TRBV5-8 to TRBJ1-2; perhaps TRBD1 as D (5 bases). The germline gives CDR1 SGHTS, CDR2 YDEGEE. Trimming cost V 2 bases and J 4 bases, with 9 bases left between them. This CDR3 has 13 residues. The CDR3 loop is CASSFGGVYGYTF. The CDR3 nucleotides read TGTGCCAGCAGCTTTGGGGGTGTCTATGGCTACACCTTC.

The chain has TRBV5-1 and TRBJ2-6; D possibly corresponds to TRBD2 (5 bases). This CDR3 contains 15 residues. Trimming took 0 bases from V and 4 from J, leaving 8 bases between them. Germline values: CDR1 SGHRS, CDR2 YFSETQ. This chain's CDR3 is CASSLEDLGANVLTF. The CDR3 DNA follows: TGCGCCAGCAGCTTGGAGGACTTGGGGGCCAACGTCCTGACTTTC.

This sequence joins TRBV28 and TRBJ2-4; 8 positions match TRBD1. Per germline, CDR1 MDHEN and CDR2 SYDVKM. Losses at the gene ends were 7 bases for V and 8 bases for J; bases not matched to a gene: 10. This CDR3 contains 14 residues. CDR3 sequence (DNA): TGTGCCAGCAATTCACAGGGGGTGGCGGACATTCAGTACTTC. Residues: CASNSQGVADIQYF.

This clone was found many times. Other DNA sequences in the sample encode the same CDR3. This chain connects TRBV7-2 to TRBJ1-4, with 7 bases that match TRBD1. J was trimmed by 0 bases and V by 3 bases; bases with no gene match: 1. The CDR3 consists of 15 residues. Germline CDR1 is SGHTA and CDR2 is FQGNSA. The CDR3 is CASSLTGPTNEKLFF. The CDR3 DNA reads TGTGCCAGCAGCTTGACAGGGCCAACTAATGAAAAACTGTTTTTT.

The J gene is TRBJ2-2, the V gene TRBV29-1, with D possibly matching TRBD2 (5 bases). The CDR3 length is 14 residues. Germline CDR1 reads SQVTM; CDR2 reads ANQGSEA. V was clipped by 0 bases and J by 4 bases, with 9 bases between them. The CDR3 DNA reads TGCAGCGTTGAAGATCGCGGGTTCACCGGGGAGCTGTTTTTT. Amino acids: CSVEDRGFTGELFF.

This clone was seen just once. The rearrangement links TRBV2 to TRBJ2-3, with D uncertain. The CDR3 is 15 amino acids. The V end was cut by 4 bases, the J end by 2 bases, with 13 bases between. Germline CDR1 reads SNHLY; CDR2 reads FYNNEI. CDR3 sequence (DNA): TGTGCCAGCAGTGTGGACCACGGTCCCACAGATACGCAGTATTTT. It translates to CASSVDHGPTDTQYF. Full variable domain (remainder filled in from reference TRBV2 and TRBJ2-3): EPEVTQTPSHQVTQMGQEVILRCVPISNHLYFYWYRQILGQKVEFLVSFYNNEISEKSEIFDDQFSVERPDGSNFTLKIRSTKLEDSAMYFCASSVDHGPTDTQYFGPGTRLTVL.

The chain uses TRBV4-2 and TRBJ1-1, with D maybe TRBD1 (6 bases). The CDR3 totals 13 residues. Trimming took 8 bases from V and 4 from J, leaving 14 bases between them. Germline V CDR1 and CDR2: LGHNA, YNFKEQ. This CDR3 is CASLIIGGTEAFF. The CDR3, as DNA: TGTGCCAGCCTAATAATAGGGGGCACTGAAGCTTTCTTT.

V gene TRBV6-1 combines with J gene TRBJ2-7, with D hard to call. V was cut by 10 bases and J by 0 bases, with 19 bases left in between. The CDR3 sequence is 15 residues long. Germline values: CDR1 MNHNS, CDR2 SASEGT. CDR3 protein: CATHLDGMSSYEQYF. Here the CDR3 DNA reads TGTGCCACCCACTTAGATGGAATGAGCTCCTACGAGCAGTACTTC.

The J gene is TRBJ2-7, the V gene TRBV27, with D unclear. Looked up from germline, CDR1 is MNHEY and CDR2 is SMNVEV (reference sequence). This CDR3 contains 14 residues. The germline V and J ends were trimmed by 0 bases and 1 base, with 7 bases remaining between them. In nucleotides, the CDR3 is TGTGCCAGCAGTTTATCACTGGAATCCTACGAGCAGTACTTC. Amino acids: CASSLSLESYEQYF.

The chain couples TRBV28 to TRBJ1-5; 10 nucleotides line up with TRBD1. Trimming took 7 bases from V and 4 from J; bases not matched to a gene: 7. The CDR3 has 15 residues. CDR1 is MDHEN and CDR2 is SYDVKM in the germline V gene. CDR3 nucleotide sequence: TGTGCCAGCACCAGTTTGGGACAGGGGAATCAGCCCCAGCATTTT. This translates into CASTSLGQGNQPQHF.

The chain carries TRBV5-6 and TRBJ1-5, with D perhaps matching TRBD1 (5 bases). The CDR3 length is 15 residues. Trimming shortened V by 0 bases and J by 2 bases, and 9 bases separated the two germline ends. Germline CDR1 is SGHDT and CDR2 is YYEEEE. The CDR3 loop reads CASSLAAGGNQPQHF. The CDR3, as DNA: TGTGCCAGCAGCTTGGCCGCGGGGGGCAATCAGCCCCAGCATTTT.